This TCR beta chain was obtained from a study of T cell clonotyping in hematopoietic cell transplantation. The assay was immunoSEQ multiplex PCR, and TCRdb's table has in-frame clones only and misses some. The sample lists thousands of clones; 72% were seen once. Samples: about 28 days before transplant, then days 30, 100 and 180 after. This clone occurred a few times. The antigen is unknown. The CDR3 spans 14 residues. The germline CDR1 and CDR2 sequences are SGDLS and YYNGEE. V shed 0 bases and J shed 7 bases, with 11 bases lying between them. Study-wide results and caveats: Recipient TCR diversity dropped after transplant; expanded clonotypes rose from day 30 to 180. No sorting was done, leaving CD4 and CD8 contributions mixed.

Source: PBMCs, taken 100 days after allogeneic stem cell transplant. The V call is TRBV9, the J call TRBJ1-5; the D gene is possibly TRBD1 (6 bases). This TCR was recovered from a female patient aged 50-65 years who had an allogeneic stem cell transplant, so the T cells may come from the graft donor. Some clones in this sample may be carry-over from other donors' samples. This CDR3 is CASSVEGGGQPQHF. The CDR3, as DNA: TGTGCCAGCAGCGTAGAGGGGGGAGGACAGCCCCAGCATTTT.